The 21 T cell receptor beta chains presented below share a single source sample, sequenced in a study of cytomegalovirus exposure and HLA in healthy donors. It was with 60 Vbeta and 13 Jbeta primers that the PCR ran. Clones were read by immunoSEQ multiplex PCR, and TCRdb kept only the in-frame ones, dropping some. The repertoire holds 150,000 to 200,000 clones, with roughly 82% as singletons. Input material: PBMCs. These receptors all come from a man in his forties in good health and CMV-seronegative.

The rearrangement joins TRBV6-5 to TRBJ2-3; TRBD2 aligns across 8 bases. This CDR3 is built from 14 residues. Germline values: CDR1 MNHEY, CDR2 SVGAGI. The V segment lost 5 bases and the J segment 5 bases; nucleotides outside the gene matches: 6. The CDR3 DNA reads as TGTGCCAGCAGTCAAGCGGGAGCAAGAGATACGCAGTATTTT. Translation: CASSQAGARDTQYF.

The J gene is TRBJ1-1, the V gene TRBV30; perhaps TRBD1 as D (6 bases). V was cut by 3 bases and J by 4 bases, with 12 bases left in between. CDR3 length equals 13 residues. Germline CDR1 and CDR2: GTSNPN and SVGIG (reference sequence). In nucleotides, the CDR3 is TGTGCCTGGAGACAGGGAAGGGGCACTGAAGCTTTCTTT. It specifies CAWRQGRGTEAFF.

The J gene is TRBJ2-5, the V gene TRBV19, with 7 nucleotides matching TRBD1. The DNA end is more similar to TRBJ2-7, so the J call may be wrong. The CDR3 runs 15 residues. Germline V gene data show CDR1 as LNHDA and CDR2 as SQIVND (reference sequence). Written as DNA, the CDR3 is TGTGCCAGTAGTATCACCGGGACAGAGTCCTACGAGCAGTACTTC. Its protein product is CASSITGTESYEQYF.

CDR3 region: CASIPGLAGAYNEQFF. The CDR3 DNA sequence: TGTGCCAGCATCCCCGGACTAGCGGGGGCTTACAATGAGCAGTTCTTC. The chain has TRBV11-2 and TRBJ2-1; 13 nucleotides match TRBD2. This CDR3 is built from 16 residues. V shed 7 bases and J 4 bases; nucleotides not matched to a gene: 7. Germline CDR1 reads SGHAT; CDR2 reads FQNNGV.

The rearrangement joins TRBV2 to TRBJ1-5; D possibly corresponds to TRBD1 (6 bases). The CDR3 spans 15 residues. Per germline, CDR1 SNHLY and CDR2 FYNNEI. The V and J ends lost 7 bases and 3 bases respectively, with 16 bases between them. CDR3 sequence (DNA): TGTGCCAGCACGGGGGGCCAGGGACCCAATCAGCCCCAGCATTTT. It specifies CASTGGQGPNQPQHF.

The rearrangement uses TRBV18 and TRBJ2-1, with 15 nucleotides matching TRBD2. With 4 bases clipped from V and 9 bases from J, the junction kept 10 bases outside the gene matches. The CDR3 totals 17 residues. The germline V gene has CDR1 KGHSH and CDR2 LQKENI. The CDR3 coding sequence is TGTGCCAGCTCACGACCGGGACTAGCGGGGGGCGAGGGTGAGCAGTTCTTC. Encoded protein: CASSRPGLAGGEGEQFF.

V and J are TRBV6-5 and TRBJ1-2; 7 bases fit TRBD1. Germline CDR1 and CDR2: MNHEY and SVGAGI. This CDR3 has 13 amino acids. Trimming at V came to 5 bases and at J to 4 bases, leaving 4 bases not matched to a gene. The CDR3 DNA reads TGTGCCAGCAGTCCCAACAGGGGCTATGGCTACACCTTC. The encoded protein is CASSPNRGYGYTF.

This clone was detected only a few times. The chain joins TRBV19 to TRBJ2-1, with 12 nucleotides matching TRBD2. Unmatched junction bases numbered 11, after V lost 6 bases and J lost 11 bases. The CDR3 runs 15 residues. In germline, CDR1 is LNHDA, CDR2 SQIVND (reference sequence). The CDR3 region is CASRAPGTSGYKQFF. In nucleotides, the CDR3 is TGTGCCAGTAGAGCCCCTGGGACTAGCGGGTATAAGCAGTTCTTC.

V and J are TRBV6-6 and TRBJ2-5, with TRBD2 identical over 13 bases. Germline values: CDR1 MNHNY, CDR2 SVGAGI (reference sequence). The CDR3 is 16 amino acids. V lost 7 bases, J lost 4 bases, and 9 bases stayed unmatched. The CDR3 loop is CASKGLAGVRRETQYF. DNA of the CDR3: TGTGCCAGCAAAGGACTAGCGGGAGTTCGGCGAGAGACCCAGTACTTC.

This chain joins TRBV14 and TRBJ2-2, with 10 nucleotides matching TRBD2. V dropped 4 bases and J dropped 1; count of bases not matched to a gene: 0. Germline V CDR1 and CDR2: SGHDN, FVKESK. The CDR3 sequence is 15 residues long. CDR3 DNA sequence: TGTGCCAGCAGCCCTAGCGGGGGGAACACCGGGGAGCTGTTTTTT. Translation: CASSPSGGNTGELFF.

This clone was recorded once. This chain joins TRBV6-6 and TRBJ2-3; 7 bases fit TRBD1. The CDR3 is 16 amino acids. CDR1 MNHNY and CDR2 SVGAGI come from the germline V gene (reference sequence). V lost 0 bases to trimming and J lost 0 bases; unmatched junction nucleotides: 3. CDR3 nucleotides: TGTGCCAGCAGTTACTCGGGCAGGGGGAGCACAGATACGCAGTATTTT. This gives the protein CASSYSGRGSTDTQYF.

The rearrangement joins TRBV14 to TRBJ2-5; D is uncertain. From germline, CDR1 is SGHDN and CDR2 FVKESK. CDR3 length equals 14 residues. V was trimmed by 0 bases and J by 7 bases, leaving 12 bases between them. The CDR3 is CASSQDQLLATQYF. The CDR3 DNA reads TGTGCCAGCAGCCAAGATCAGCTTTTAGCGACCCAGTACTTC.

The chain is built from TRBV19 and TRBJ2-6; a weak D match, TRBD1 (6 bases). CDR1 is LNHDA and CDR2 is SQIVND in the germline V gene (reference sequence). The V and J ends lost 5 bases and 4 bases respectively, with 12 bases between them. This CDR3 comprises 15 residues. The CDR3 here is CASSFTGTGANVLTF. DNA for the CDR3: TGTGCCAGTAGTTTCACAGGGACCGGGGCCAACGTCCTGACTTTC.

V usage is TRBV2 and J usage is TRBJ2-1; D remains unclear. Trimming shortened V by 5 bases and J by 15 bases, and 11 bases separated the two germline ends. The CDR3 runs to 10 residues. Germline CDR1 is SNHLY and CDR2 is FYNNEI. The CDR3 DNA reads as TGTGCCAGCAGTCGGAGTTGGCTGTTCTTC. Amino acids: CASSRSWLFF.

The V call is TRBV6-1, the J call TRBJ1-1; TRBD1 agrees at 10 bases. This CDR3 has 14 residues. CDR1 is MNHNS, CDR2 SASEGT, per germline. V lost 6 bases to trimming and J lost 4 bases; unmatched junction nucleotides: 5. CDR3 in DNA: TGTGCCAGCAGCCCCAGGACAGGGGGCACTGAAGCTTTCTTT. This encodes CASSPRTGGTEAFF.

This CDR3 is CASSLARGQDGYTF. In nucleotides, the CDR3 is TGTGCCAGCAGCTTGGCCAGGGGGCAGGATGGCTACACCTTC. This rearrangement joins TRBV5-4 to TRBJ1-2; 8 bases fit TRBD1. CDR3 length: 14 amino acids. The germline CDR1 and CDR2 sequences are SGHNT and YYREEE (reference sequence). The V and J ends lost 0 bases and 6 bases, in that order; junction bases with no gene match: 4.

The rearrangement uses TRBV7-3 and TRBJ1-1, with D possibly matching TRBD1 (5 bases). Trimming pared 6 bases from V and 4 bases from J, leaving 12 bases between. The CDR3 is made up of 13 amino acids. The germline CDR1 and CDR2 sequences are SGHTA and FQGTGA. The chain's CDR3 is CASRRVQGTEAFF. The CDR3 nucleotides are TGTGCCAGCAGAAGAGTTCAGGGCACTGAAGCTTTCTTT.

The rearrangement links TRBV5-5 to TRBJ2-5; tentative D call: TRBD2 (6 bases). The CDR3 contains 16 residues. Germline CDR1 is SGHKS and CDR2 is YYEKEE (reference sequence). The V end was cut by 2 bases, the J end by 5 bases, with 19 bases between. The CDR3 bases are TGTGCCAGCAGCTTAGGTATTGGGGGAGGTGGCGAGACCCAGTACTTC. It encodes CASSLGIGGGGETQYF.

The chain has TRBV28 and TRBJ1-6; D not certain. Germline CDR1 is MDHEN and CDR2 is SYDVKM. This CDR3 contains 14 residues. V lost 3 bases and J 6 bases, leaving 9 bases between the germline ends. The CDR3: CASSFRPSNSPLHF. The CDR3 bases are TGTGCCAGCAGTTTCAGGCCGTCTAATTCACCCCTCCACTTT.

The CDR3 loop reads CASSLEPSGGPSGDYEQYF. The CDR3 region has the DNA TGCGCCAGCAGCTTGGAACCTAGCGGGGGCCCATCGGGGGACTACGAGCAGTACTTC. The chain links TRBV5-1 to TRBJ2-7; TRBD2 agrees at 10 bases. V was clipped by 0 bases and J by 3 bases; unmatched bases: 15. The germline V gene encodes CDR1 SGHRS and CDR2 YFSETQ. CDR3 length: 19 residues.

This clone was observed a handful of times. This chain connects TRBV30 to TRBJ2-1, with D maybe TRBD1 (7 bases). Germline-derived CDR1 and CDR2 are GTSNPN and SVGIG (reference sequence). There are 19 residues in the CDR3. Between the trimmed V and J ends, which lost 1 base and 0 bases, there was a span of 22 bases. The CDR3 DNA reads as TGTGCCTGGAGTGGGATAACCGGGAGACAGGGCCTCTCCTACAATGAGCAGTTCTTC. Translation gives CAWSGITGRQGLSYNEQFF. The full variable domain, with the rest looked up from reference TRBV30 and TRBJ2-1, is SQTIHQWPATLVQPVGSPLSLECTVEGTSNPNLYWYRQAAGRGLQLLFYSVGIGQISSEVPQNLSASRPQDRQFILSSKKLLLSDSGFYLCAWSGITGRQGLSYNEQFFGPGTRLTVL.